This entry lists 16 T cell receptor beta chains sequenced from one sample in a study of blood T cell repertoires in COVID-19. Using immunoSEQ multiplex PCR, the repertoire was profiled, and TCRdb retains in-frame clones only, with some absent. The sample includes around 310,000 clones, approximately 89% seen only once; the top ten take about an eighth. Sequencing was done on a sample of peripheral blood. These receptors originate from a woman aged 55-70 years with acute or convalescent COVID-19.

The chain is built from TRBV18 and TRBJ2-3, with 10 bases fitting TRBD1. The CDR3 length is 17 residues. CDR1 and CDR2 from the germline V gene are KGHSH and LQKENI. V was clipped by 3 bases and J by 2 bases; unmatched bases: 8. The CDR3 nucleotides read TGTGCCAGCTCACCCCAGGACAGGGGGGCTATCACAGATACGCAGTATTTT. Translation: CASSPQDRGAITDTQYF. Full variable domain (remainder filled in from reference TRBV18 and TRBJ2-3): NAGVMQNPRHLVRRRGQEARLRCSPMKGHSHVYWYRQLPEEGLKFMVYLQKENIIDESGMPKERFSAEFPKEGPSILRIQQVVRGDSAAYFCASSPQDRGAITDTQYFGPGTRLTVL.

The chain employs TRBV5-1 and TRBJ2-7; D possibly corresponds to TRBD1 (7 bases). The V and J ends lost 4 bases and 0 bases respectively, with 14 bases between them. The CDR3 has 15 amino acids. Germline V CDR1 and CDR2: SGHRS, YFSETQ. The CDR3 DNA follows: TGCGCCAGCAGCCCAGGGGGGCTCCCCTCCTACGAGCAGTACTTC. Translation: CASSPGGLPSYEQYF.

Only a few counts were recorded for this clone. The CDR3 DNA reads as TGTGCCAGCAGTTTGAGGGACAGGGGCACCGGGGAGCTGTTTTTT. Encoded protein: CASSLRDRGTGELFF. The rearrangement links TRBV27 to TRBJ2-2; 10 bases map to TRBD1. CDR1 is MNHEY, CDR2 SMNVEV, per germline (reference sequence). CDR3 length: 15 residues. Trimming at V came to 3 bases and at J to 4 bases, leaving 2 bases not matched to a gene.

The chain combines TRBV7-9 with TRBJ1-1; D gene ambiguous. CDR3 length: 12 residues. V was shortened by 1 base and J by 9 bases, with 9 bases between the two germline ends. The germline CDR1 and CDR2 sequences are SEHNR and FQNEAQ (reference sequence). CDR3 protein: CASSLETGKAFF. CDR3 coding DNA: TGTGCCAGCAGCTTAGAAACCGGGAAAGCTTTCTTT. The complete variable domain, with remaining parts taken from reference TRBV7-9 and TRBJ1-1, reads DTGVSQNPRHKITKRGQNVTFRCDPISEHNRLYWYRQTLGQGPEFLTYFQNEAQLEKSRLLSDRFSAERPKGSFSTLEIQRTEQGDSAMYLCASSLETGKAFFGQGTRLTVV.

This chain joins TRBV6-2 or TRBV6-3 and TRBJ1-2; 7 positions agree with TRBD1. Trimming cost V 2 bases and J 5 bases; bases outside gene matches: 2. CDR1 is MNHEY and CDR2 is SVGEGT in the germline V gene. The CDR3 extends over 13 amino acids. CDR3 sequence (DNA): TGTGCCAGCAGTTACATGGGACAGTATGGCTACACCTTC. Translating gives CASSYMGQYGYTF.

The rearrangement links TRBV4-1 to TRBJ1-6; maybe TRBD1 (5 bases). CDR1 is MGHRA, CDR2 YSYEKL, per germline. The CDR3 contains 15 residues. V was pared by 0 bases and J by 10 bases, with 13 bases between. CDR3 sequence: CASSQEGGFRSPLHF. The DNA of the CDR3 is TGCGCCAGCAGCCAAGAGGGGGGGTTCAGGTCACCCCTCCACTTT.

The rearrangement uses TRBV2 and TRBJ2-4; 12 positions agree with TRBD2. This CDR3 is 17 amino acids long. In germline, CDR1 is SNHLY, CDR2 FYNNEI. V lost 10 bases to trimming and J lost 0 bases; unmatched junction nucleotides: 10. The CDR3 loop is CATTTSGGSIAKNIQYF. The CDR3 DNA is TGTGCCACAACGACTAGCGGGGGATCGATAGCCAAAAACATTCAGTACTTC.

V gene TRBV5-4 combines with J gene TRBJ1-4, with 10 bases identical to TRBD1. Trimming cost V 3 bases and J 8 bases; bases outside gene matches: 7. The CDR3 consists of 15 residues. CDR1 SGHNT and CDR2 YYREEE come from the germline V gene (reference sequence). The CDR3 nucleotides read TGTGCCAGCAGCTCACCGGGACAGGGGCTAGAAAAACTGTTTTTT. This encodes CASSSPGQGLEKLFF.

This clone was counted only a few times. CDR3 sequence reads: CASSPPGQAPYEQYF. The CDR3 DNA follows: TGTGCCAGCAGCCCTCCGGGACAGGCCCCCTACGAGCAGTACTTC. The chain employs TRBV7-9 and TRBJ2-7, with TRBD1 matching over 8 bases. CDR3 length: 15 amino acids. V shed 5 bases, J shed 2 bases, and the junction held 8 bases outside the gene matches. Germline V gene lookup returns CDR1 SEHNR and CDR2 FQNEAQ (reference sequence). Looking up the rest from reference TRBV7-9 and TRBJ2-7 gives the full variable domain: DTGVSQNPRHKITKRGQNVTFRCDPISEHNRLYWYRQTLGQGPEFLTYFQNEAQLEKSRLLSDRFSAERPKGSFSTLEIQRTEQGDSAMYLCASSPPGQAPYEQYFGPGTRLTVT.

J is TRBJ1-1 and V is TRBV7-2; 9 positions agree with TRBD1. The CDR3 extends over 14 amino acids. Germline CDR1 and CDR2: SGHTA and FQGNSA. V was pared by 5 bases and J by 4 bases, with 5 bases of the junction left unmatched. The chain's CDR3 is CASSSRDRVTEAFF. The CDR3 nucleotides are TGTGCCAGCAGCAGCCGGGACAGGGTCACTGAAGCTTTCTTT.

J is TRBJ2-7 and V is TRBV7-3; 10 bases fit TRBD1. Trimming cost V 5 bases and J 2 bases; bases outside gene matches: 3. The germline V gene encodes CDR1 SGHTA and CDR2 FQGTGA. The CDR3 covers 14 residues. In nucleotides, the CDR3 is TGTGCCAGCAGCCGTGGACAGGGGGCCTACGAGCAGTACTTC. Encoded protein: CASSRGQGAYEQYF.

The chain links TRBV5-4 to TRBJ1-5, with D tentatively TRBD1 (6 bases). Germline V gene data show CDR1 as SGHNT and CDR2 as YYREEE (reference sequence). The CDR3 runs 14 residues. V was pared by 4 bases and J by 3 bases, with 11 bases between. CDR3 amino acids: CASSPDRFNQPQHF. Written as DNA, the CDR3 is TGTGCCAGCAGCCCAGACAGGTTCAATCAGCCCCAGCATTTT.

To note about this clone: This same CDR3 is encoded by further DNA sequences in the sample. The chain has TRBV27 and TRBJ2-1, with D possibly TRBD1 on 5 matching bases. The germline V gene encodes CDR1 MNHEY and CDR2 SMNVEV (reference sequence). Trimming took 0 bases from V and 2 from J, leaving 8 bases between them. The CDR3 spans 15 residues. The CDR3 bases are TGTGCCAGCAGTTTATCGGGGCGAACCTACAATGAGCAGTTCTTC. Protein product: CASSLSGRTYNEQFF.

This clone was counted a single time. The V call is TRBV14, the J call TRBJ1-6; TRBD1 might be the D (6 bases). This CDR3 contains 22 residues. Germline-derived CDR1 and CDR2 are SGHDN and FVKESK. V was pared by 5 bases and J by 0 bases, with 29 bases between. The CDR3 region has the DNA TGTGCCAGCAGCTCAGTCAAACAGCTTCCGGGACACCGAAGCTCCTATAATTCACCCCTCCACTTT. It encodes CASSSVKQLPGHRSSYNSPLHF.

This rearrangement joins TRBV7-2 to TRBJ2-5; 14 bases agree with TRBD2. Germline-derived CDR1 and CDR2 are SGHTA and FQGNSA. V lost 4 bases and J lost 2; bases outside the gene matches: 3. This CDR3 is built from 16 residues. The CDR3: CASSSGLAGGQETQYF. CDR3 sequence (DNA): TGTGCCAGCAGCTCCGGACTAGCGGGGGGTCAAGAGACCCAGTACTTC.

V usage is TRBV7-8 and J usage is TRBJ1-2; D uncertain. The CDR3 spans 12 residues. V gave up 1 base and J gave up 4 bases, with 4 bases separating them. Germline V gene data show CDR1 as SGHVS and CDR2 as FQNEAQ. The CDR3 DNA reads as TGTGCCAGCAGCTTAGACGGCTATGGCTACACCTTC. Amino acid sequence: CASSLDGYGYTF.